This T cell receptor (beta chain) was identified in a study of T cell responses to AZD1222 COVID-19 vaccine. The trim removed 4 bases at V and 5 bases at J, leaving 5 bases unmatched. Germline V gives CDR1 LGHDT, CDR2 YNNKEL (reference sequence). This CDR3 region has 14 residues. A word on this clone: Its target is unknown.

Profiling relied on immunoSEQ multiplex PCR, and the TCRdb table lists in-frame clones only, not all of them. In the table there are 84,000 or so clones, 90% of which are singletons. Findings of the study overall: Increases in Spike-specific TCR breadth and depth were seen after two AZD1222 doses. Across spike, vaccine-associated CD4 TCRs were found, dominant at 160-218 and 743-854. The donor group comprised mostly white British people and more females; the analysis possibly underestimated clonal diversity.

Sequenced material: peripheral blood, taken 28 days after the second AZD1222 dose. The V and J genes are TRBV3-1 (or the pseudogene TRBV3-2) and TRBJ1-3; 7 bases agree with TRBD1. The source is an adult who received the AZD1222 COVID-19 vaccine. The chain's CDR3 is CASSRRDRRNTIYF. In nucleotides, the CDR3 is TGTGCCAGCAGCCGCAGGGACAGACGAAACACCATATATTTT.